This T cell receptor (beta chain) was sequenced in a study of blood T cell repertoires in COVID-19. Study-level information: Acute-phase and convalescent COVID-19 samples originated in the United States, Italy and Spain. PBMCs, B-cell-depleted T cells, or T cells were the source of the cDNA or gDNA that made up the material.

Under the authors' procedure: Estimates of nucleated cell counts were drawn from the amplification of reference gene primers. Profiling relied on immunoSEQ multiplex PCR, and the TCRdb table lists in-frame clones only, not all of them. The DNA gave D and trimming, while V, J and clone size come from that table. Of roughly 120,000 clones listed, roughly 90% are singletons. Per the germline V gene, CDR1 is SGHNT and CDR2 is YENEEA. V was clipped by 5 bases and J by 5 bases; unmatched bases: 8. The CDR3 covers 16 residues. This receptor was obtained from a man aged 45-65 years with active COVID-19. The chain carries TRBV11-3 and TRBJ2-5; TRBD2 aligns across 13 bases. The sequencing sample was made of peripheral blood. The CDR3 sequence: CASSQGLAGPRETQYF. CDR3 DNA sequence: TGTGCCAGCAGCCAGGGACTAGCGGGGCCCCGGGAGACCCAGTACTTC.